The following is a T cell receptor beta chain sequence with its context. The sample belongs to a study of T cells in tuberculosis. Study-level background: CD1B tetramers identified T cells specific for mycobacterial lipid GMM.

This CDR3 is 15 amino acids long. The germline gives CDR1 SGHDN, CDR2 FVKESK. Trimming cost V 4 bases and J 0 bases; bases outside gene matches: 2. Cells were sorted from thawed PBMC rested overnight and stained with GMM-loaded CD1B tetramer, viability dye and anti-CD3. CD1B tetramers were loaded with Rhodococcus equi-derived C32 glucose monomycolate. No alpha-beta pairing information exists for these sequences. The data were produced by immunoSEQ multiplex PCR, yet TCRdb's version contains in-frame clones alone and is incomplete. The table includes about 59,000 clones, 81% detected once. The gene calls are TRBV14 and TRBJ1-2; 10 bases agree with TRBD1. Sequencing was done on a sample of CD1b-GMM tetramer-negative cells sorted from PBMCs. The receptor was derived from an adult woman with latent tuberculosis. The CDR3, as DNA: TGTGCCAGCAGCCGGGACAGGGGAGCTAACTATGGCTACACCTTC. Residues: CASSRDRGANYGYTF.